This T cell receptor beta chain was sequenced during a study of T cells in placental villitis. General study results and limits: Infectious CMV placentae carried more CMV-specific clones (0.011) than villitis of unknown etiology (around 0.001). Especially in controls, some T cells may have come from decidua, not villi.

Trimming left V 6 bases short and J 2 bases short, with 10 bases between. CDR3 length: 13 amino acids. Germline-derived CDR1 and CDR2 are LNHDA and SQIVND (reference sequence). Infectious villitis placentae numbered five, unmatched to other groups. The immunoSEQ assay was v4. Data came from immunoSEQ multiplex PCR; TCRdb stores just in-frame clones and leaves some out. Here the sample spans 3,000 to 4,000 clones, about 75% being singletons. A remark on this clone: Its antigen is not known.

The sequence was collected from a human patient with infectious villitis; the placental T cells may come from both mother and fetus. Specimen: placental tissue containing maternal and fetal cells. The chain recombines TRBV19 with TRBJ1-2; TRBD1 is a possible D gene (5 bases). For the CDR3, the DNA is TGTGCCAGTAGCCCTCAGGGAAACTATGGCTACACCTTC. The encoded protein is CASSPQGNYGYTF. Using reference TRBV19 and TRBJ1-2 for the parts outside the CDR3, the full variable domain is DGGITQSPKYLFRKEGQNVTLSCEQNLNHDAMYWYRQDPGQGLRLIYYSQIVNDFQKGDIAEGYSVSREKKESFPLTVTSAQKNPTAFYLCASSPQGNYGYTFGSGTRLTVV.